The source of this TCR beta chain is a study of CD8 T cells in Susac syndrome. Comment on this clonotype: The antigen is unknown.

TEMRA cells were FACS-enriched, with CD8+ and CD4+ T cells isolated negatively. The CDR3 has 15 residues. J gave up 7 bases and V 5 bases, and 10 bases lay outside the gene matches. CDR1 and CDR2 (germline): MNHNS, SASEGT. RNA amounts of roughly 0.5 to 1 ug underwent reverse transcription with random hexamers. In TCRdb, the immunoSEQ multiplex PCR reads were re-called with MiXCR into one record per CDR3 protein. The table records approximately 100,000 distinct CDR3 sequences, 95% to 98% of them present only once. Overall study findings and caveats: As the study acknowledged, the number of individuals in its TCR sequencing and HLA analysis was relatively small.

This TCR came from a human donor in good health. Sequencing was performed on CD4+ T cells from PBMCs. V usage is TRBV6-1 and J usage is TRBJ2-1, with 8 nucleotides matching TRBD1. The DNA for the CDR3 is TGTGCCAGCAGTCGACAGGGGCGGAGAGAGAATGAGCAGTTCTTC. Its protein is CASSRQGRRENEQFF.